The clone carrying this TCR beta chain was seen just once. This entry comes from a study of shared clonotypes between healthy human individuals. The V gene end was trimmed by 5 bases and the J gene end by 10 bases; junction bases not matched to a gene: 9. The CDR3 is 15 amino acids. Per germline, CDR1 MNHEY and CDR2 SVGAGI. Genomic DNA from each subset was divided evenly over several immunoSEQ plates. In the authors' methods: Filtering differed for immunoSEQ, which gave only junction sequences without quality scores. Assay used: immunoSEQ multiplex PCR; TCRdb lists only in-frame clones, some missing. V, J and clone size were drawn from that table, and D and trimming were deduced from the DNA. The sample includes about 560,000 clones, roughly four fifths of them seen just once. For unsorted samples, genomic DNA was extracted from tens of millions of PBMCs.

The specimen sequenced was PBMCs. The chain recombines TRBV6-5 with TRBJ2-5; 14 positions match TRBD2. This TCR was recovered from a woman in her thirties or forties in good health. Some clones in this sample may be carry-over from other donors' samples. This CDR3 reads CASSQPGLAGADQYF. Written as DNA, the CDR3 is TGTGCCAGCAGTCAGCCGGGACTAGCGGGAGCAGACCAGTACTTC.